This T cell receptor (beta chain) was identified during a study of blood T cell repertoires in COVID-19. The table came from immunoSEQ multiplex PCR; TCRdb's copy has only in-frame clones and leaves some out. The data contain 75,000 to 95,000 clones, 84% of them seen just once; the ten biggest clones take up around 25%. Germline V gene sequence: CDR1 SGHAT, CDR2 FQNNGV. V was trimmed by 6 bases and J by 15 bases, leaving 21 bases between them. The CDR3 spans 13 residues. This clonotype originated in a man aged 55 to 69 with acute or convalescent COVID-19. The sequencing sample was made of peripheral blood. The chain combines TRBV11-2 with TRBJ2-1; perhaps TRBD1 as D (6 bases). The CDR3 loop is CASRTTQGQGLFF. CDR3 in DNA: TGTGCCAGCAGAACGACACAGGGTCAGGGGCTGTTCTTC.